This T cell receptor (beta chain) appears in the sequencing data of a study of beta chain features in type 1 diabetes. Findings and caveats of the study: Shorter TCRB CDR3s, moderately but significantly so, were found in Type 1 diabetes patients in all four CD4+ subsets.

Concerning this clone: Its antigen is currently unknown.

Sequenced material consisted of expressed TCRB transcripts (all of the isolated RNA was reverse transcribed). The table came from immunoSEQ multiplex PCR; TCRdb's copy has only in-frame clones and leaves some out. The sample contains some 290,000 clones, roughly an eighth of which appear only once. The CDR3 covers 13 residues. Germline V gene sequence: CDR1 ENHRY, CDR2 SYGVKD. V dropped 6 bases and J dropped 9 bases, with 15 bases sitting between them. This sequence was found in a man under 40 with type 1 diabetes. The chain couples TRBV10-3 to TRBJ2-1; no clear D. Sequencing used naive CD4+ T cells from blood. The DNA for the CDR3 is TGTGCCATCAGACAGACCCTTCTGGGTGAGCAGTTCTTC. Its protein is CAIRQTLLGEQFF.